This TCR beta chain comes out of a study of cytomegalovirus exposure and HLA in healthy donors. PCR was performed using 60 Vbeta and 13 Jbeta primers. The table came from immunoSEQ multiplex PCR; TCRdb's copy has only in-frame clones and leaves some out. The sample contains more than 85,000 clones, approximately 9% of which appear only once. There are 15 residues in the CDR3. This clone has a handful of counts. This clonotype was sampled from a man in his forties or fifties in good health and CMV-seropositive. The chain has TRBV21-1 and TRBJ2-1; the table's D call TRBD1 went unverified against the DNA. TRBV21-1 constitutes a pseudogene. The sample was PBMCs. DNA for the CDR3: TGTGCCAGCAGCAAACTCAGGGGGCATTGGGGTGAGCAGTTCTTC. Translation: CASSKLRGHWGEQFF.